The clone carrying this TCR beta chain was found a few times. The CDR3 has 13 residues. In germline, CDR1 is LGHNA, CDR2 YSLEER. V shed 4 bases and J shed 10 bases, with 14 bases lying between them. This entry comes from a study of blood T cell repertoires in COVID-19. Sequencing was performed with immunoSEQ multiplex PCR; in TCRdb, only in-frame clones are kept and a portion is missing. The table records about 220,000 clones, around 83% of them present only once. The rearrangement uses TRBV4-3 and TRBJ2-1, with unresolved D. This clonotype was sampled from a woman aged 80 or over with COVID-19, enrolled during active disease. Sequencing input: peripheral blood. The CDR3 is CASSLDWRGEQFF. DNA for the CDR3: TGCGCCAGCAGCCTAGACTGGCGCGGCGAGCAGTTCTTC.